This T cell receptor (beta chain) was profiled in a study of identical twins (TCRdb year 2016). Regarding the complete study: The study deep-sequenced TCR alpha and beta repertoires from monozygotic twins, unrelated adults of various ages and cord blood to test whether fetal clonotypes persist. Replicate twin experiments were performed at different times using different library preparation protocols to rule out contamination.

Here is what the overall study found, with its caveats: Excess twin sharing in beta out-of-frame sequences was weaker because fewer shared sequences lowered the signal-to-noise ratio. Because the same donors could not be followed over many years, the conclusions relied on cross-sectional statistical analysis. Invariant T cells such as MAIT and iNKT could partly confound zero-insertion analyses, although diverse VJ usage argued against such confounding for most clonotypes. In monozygotic twins, recombination models systematically underestimated out-of-frame TCR alpha sharing, but the models matched the sharing seen between unrelated individuals. Fewer insertions were carried by abundant cord blood beta clonotypes, a similar but weaker trend appeared in young adult naive repertoires, and no such trend appeared in memory repertoires. Compared with coincidental sharing between unrelated individuals, an excess of low generation-probability sequences was observed among out-of-frame TCR alpha sequences shared between twins.

Every donor in the study was a healthy Caucasian. Three pairs of female monozygotic twins, all aged 18 to 29 years, made up the twin cohort. Peripheral blood mononuclear cells were used as the source from which RNA for TCR libraries was isolated. The library came from 5' RACE. TCRdb records Illumina HiSeq 2000 as the sequencer. A universal primer binding site was added through template switching, and the final cDNA carried a unique molecular identifier so that TCR cDNA molecules could be counted accurately. Specific primers in the conserved constant-segment region were used to synthesize first-strand cDNA for the TCR alpha and beta chains. To control for contamination, each cDNA library was double barcoded with a SMART-Mk sample barcode plus Illumina barcodes. TruSeq adapter sequences, together with Illumina sample barcodes, were added in two successive PCR steps. The TCR alpha and beta cDNA libraries were sequenced on the Illumina HiSeq platform using custom primers. The paper's processing steps were these. Raw reads were processed with MiGEC to extract unique molecular identifiers, and MiXCR was used to determine CDR3 positions. For each individual, recombination models were inferred using an EM algorithm with the repgenHMM and IGoR tools. Shared clonotypes were analyzed with the tcR package in R, and sharing was normalized by the product of cloneset sizes. To study raw recombination free of thymic and clonal selection effects, out-of-frame nonproductive sequences were analyzed. The public reads were reanalyzed by TCRdb: fastp trimming at Q25, MiXCR alignment, in-frame beta chains only. Records with the same CDR3 protein are collapsed into one entry carrying the most frequent genes and DNA. The V and J calls and clone size come from TCRdb's table, not from the authors' own analysis. Within this sample are about 720,000 distinct CDR3 sequences, with 8% to 9% of them counted one time only. Roughly 0.9% of the sample comes from the top ten.

This clonotype was detected many times. This receptor's antigen is unknown. Per-base quality was not reported, and no clone a single base away is much larger than it. The germline V gene provides CDR1 MNHEY and CDR2 SVGAGI. From cysteine to phenylalanine, the CDR3 is 14 amino acids long. Only the CDR3 region is kept as DNA, spanning 42 bases read in frame from base 1. V drops 2 bases and J drops 6 bases, leaving 12 bases in between. The same data also went into a second study, on yellow fever vaccine responses in identical twins. As described in the second report: The authors reported that the T cell response to vaccination in identical twins appeared partly convergent and partly personalized. In the study, vaccine-responding T cell clones were precisely tracked in identical twins.

The sample consisted of PBMCs. The source of this sequence is a woman between 18 and 29 years old in good health. The sequence joins TRBV6-5 to TRBJ2-3; the D gene lacks a confident call. The bases read TGTGCCAGCAGTTACCTGGGAAGGGCCGATACGCAGTATTTT. Translated, it reads CASSYLGRADTQYF.